Below, one T cell receptor beta chain is given with its context. The data were taken from a study of shared T cell receptors in the human thymus. The repertoire was sequenced with immunoSEQ multiplex PCR; TCRdb's copy has only in-frame clones and lacks some. In the table there are 650,000 to 950,000 clones, roughly 88% of which are singletons. Trimming stripped 4 bases from V and 6 bases from J, with 19 bases between. The CDR3 contains 15 residues. The germline CDR1 and CDR2 sequences are SGDLS and YYNGEE. The sample was also reused in another study, on human thymus T cells.

This receptor was taken from a girl under three years old with a congenital heart defect. J is TRBJ1-2 and V is TRBV9, with TRBD1 as a possible D gene (6 bases). The material sequenced was thymocytes. The CDR3 nucleotides read TGTGCCAGCAGCTCGAGCCGACAGGTTGATGATGGCTACACCTTC. It yields the protein CASSSSRQVDDGYTF.